This T cell receptor beta chain was identified in a study of cytomegalovirus exposure and HLA in healthy donors. General study findings and limits: With later analysis, a missense DCLRE1C variant became linked to TCR beta V- and J-gene trimming.

Use of 60 Vbeta and 13 Jbeta primers characterized the PCR. Sequencing used immunoSEQ multiplex PCR; TCRdb keeps in-frame clones, though not all of them. In the table there are about 200,000 clones, 82% of which are singletons. A word on this clone: The target antigen is unknown.

CDR1 and CDR2 (germline): MNHNY, SVGAGI (reference sequence). The CDR3 consists of 16 residues. V was pared by 2 bases and J by 4 bases, with 5 bases of the junction left unmatched. The sequence was collected from a boy between 2 and 10 years old in good health and CMV-seronegative. Sequencing used PBMCs. The chain links TRBV6-6 to TRBJ2-6, with 7 positions matching TRBD1. The CDR3 DNA reads TGTGCCAGCAGTTACACGACAGGGCCCGGGGCCAACGTCCTGACTTTC. Translated, it gives CASSYTTGPGANVLTF.